A single T cell receptor (beta chain) is shown here with its context. Per the authors' pipeline: Amplifying reference gene primers gave estimates of nucleated cell counts. Clones were sequenced by immunoSEQ multiplex PCR, and TCRdb holds only the in-frame ones, with some missing. V and J calls and clone size come straight from that table; D and trimming were deduced from the DNA. Found here are around 270,000 clones, 84% of them singletons; the top ten hold 1.5%. Germline lookup yields CDR1 MGHRA and CDR2 YSYEKL. The CDR3 totals 17 residues. J gave up 1 base and V 2 bases, and 6 bases lay outside the gene matches. These data are taken from a study of blood T cell repertoires in COVID-19. Study overall: Acute-phase and convalescent COVID-19 samples originated in the United States, Italy and Spain. PBMCs, B-cell-depleted T cells, or T cells provided the cDNA or gDNA that made up the material.

What was sequenced was peripheral blood. The chain has TRBV4-1 and TRBJ1-1, with 11 bases lining up with TRBD1. The clonotype originates from a woman aged 40-49 years who had recovered from COVID-19. The CDR3 coding sequence is TGCGCCAGCAGCCAAACCAGGACAGGGGGCGAGAACACTGAAGCTTTCTTT. Protein product: CASSQTRTGGENTEAFF.